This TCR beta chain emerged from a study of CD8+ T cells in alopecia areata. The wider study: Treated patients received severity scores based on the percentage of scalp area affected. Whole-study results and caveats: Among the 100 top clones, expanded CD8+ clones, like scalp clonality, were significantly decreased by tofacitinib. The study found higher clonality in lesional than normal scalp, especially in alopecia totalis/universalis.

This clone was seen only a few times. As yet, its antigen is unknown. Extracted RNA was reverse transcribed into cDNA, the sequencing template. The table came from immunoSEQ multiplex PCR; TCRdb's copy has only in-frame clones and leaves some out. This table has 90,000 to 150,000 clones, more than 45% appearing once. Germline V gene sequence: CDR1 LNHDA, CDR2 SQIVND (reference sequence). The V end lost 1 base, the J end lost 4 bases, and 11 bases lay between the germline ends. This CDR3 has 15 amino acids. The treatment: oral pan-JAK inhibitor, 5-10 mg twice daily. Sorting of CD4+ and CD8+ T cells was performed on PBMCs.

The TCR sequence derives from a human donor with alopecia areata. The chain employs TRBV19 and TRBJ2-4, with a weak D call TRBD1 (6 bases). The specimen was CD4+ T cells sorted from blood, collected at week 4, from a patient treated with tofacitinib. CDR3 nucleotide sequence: TGTGCCAGTAGTATAGTGGGACACGGTAAAAACATTCAGTACTTC. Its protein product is CASSIVGHGKNIQYF.